These 19 T cell receptor beta chains came from one sample sequenced in a study of T cell changes during pregnancy in multiple sclerosis. Clones were read by immunoSEQ multiplex PCR, and TCRdb kept only the in-frame ones, dropping some. Among about 59,000 clones listed, about 94% were seen once. The sample in question was CD8+ T cells from peripheral blood mononuclear cells, obtained after pregnancy. The receptors derive from a female donor with multiple sclerosis, enrolled in a pregnancy study.

The chain links TRBV19 to TRBJ1-1; no reliable D call. V lost 1 base to trimming and J lost 0 bases, with 12 bases between them. Germline V gene lookup returns CDR1 LNHDA and CDR2 SQIVND (reference sequence). The CDR3 extends over 16 amino acids. This chain's CDR3 is CASSIGDGVLNTEAFF. In DNA, the CDR3 is TGTGCCAGTAGTATAGGTGACGGAGTCTTGAACACTGAAGCTTTCTTT.

The chain recombines TRBV6-1 with TRBJ1-2; D remains unclear. CDR1 is MNHNS and CDR2 is SASEGT in the germline V gene. V lost 6 bases to trimming and J lost 7 bases, with 18 bases between them. The CDR3 length is 14 residues. DNA of the CDR3: TGTGCCAGCAGCGAGCGAACGGTCCGGTTTGGCTACACCTTC. Its protein product is CASSERTVRFGYTF.

The rearrangement uses TRBV28 and TRBJ1-2; TRBD1 agrees at 7 bases. Germline V CDR1 and CDR2: MDHEN, SYDVKM. V shed 6 bases, J shed 3 bases, and the junction held 7 bases outside the gene matches. The CDR3 is made up of 14 amino acids. The CDR3 sequence: CASSPDRVDYGYTF. In DNA form, the CDR3 reads TGTGCCAGCAGCCCCGACAGGGTGGACTATGGCTACACCTTC.

The chain has TRBV6-5 and TRBJ2-7, with 12 bases matching TRBD2. V dropped 1 base and J dropped 6; count of bases not matched to a gene: 7. CDR1 is MNHEY, CDR2 SVGAGI, per germline. The CDR3 has 16 amino acids. The CDR3 bases are TGTGCCAGCAGTTACTTCGGCCTAGCGGGAGGGGGCGAGCAGTACTTC. Translation: CASSYFGLAGGGEQYF.

The chain joins TRBV27 to TRBJ2-7; 7 nucleotides agree with TRBD2. CDR3 length: 14 amino acids. V lost 9 bases to trimming and J lost 4 bases; unmatched junction nucleotides: 12. Germline V CDR1 and CDR2: MNHEY, SMNVEV (reference sequence). The CDR3 coding sequence is TGTGCCAGTGCTCGGGGCGGGAGCACGTACGAGCAGTACTTC. It translates to CASARGGSTYEQYF.

The chain couples TRBV4-1 to TRBJ2-5; 10 positions match TRBD2. The V gene end was trimmed by 0 bases and the J gene end by 1 base; junction bases not matched to a gene: 5. The CDR3 loop spans 17 amino acids. From germline, CDR1 is MGHRA and CDR2 YSYEKL. The CDR3 region has the DNA TGCGCCAGCAGCCAAGATCCAGCGGGGGGGATCCAAGAGACCCAGTACTTC. It encodes CASSQDPAGGIQETQYF.

With regard to this clone: Other DNA sequences within the sample encode an identical CDR3. The chain has TRBV13 and TRBJ1-2; 7 bases are shared with TRBD1. The ends lost 0 bases at V and 1 base at J; junction bases unmatched: 2. Germline V lookup: CDR1 PRHDT, CDR2 FYEKMQ (reference sequence). The CDR3 extends over 15 amino acids. The CDR3 is CASSLGQGVNYGYTF. CDR3 DNA: TGTGCCAGCAGCTTAGGGCAGGGGGTTAACTATGGCTACACCTTC.

The J gene is TRBJ1-3, the V gene TRBV6-6; D not resolved. The CDR3 is 13 amino acids. Germline assignment: CDR1 MNHNY and CDR2 SVGAGI (reference sequence). V was cut by 10 bases and J by 1 base, with 11 bases left in between. The chain's CDR3 is CAIVFRSGNTIYF. CDR3 nucleotide sequence: TGTGCCATCGTTTTCCGTTCTGGAAACACCATATATTTT.

This clone has a single count. The V call is TRBV5-1, the J call TRBJ2-5; 8 positions match TRBD2. The V segment lost 0 bases and the J segment 0 bases; nucleotides outside the gene matches: 4. This CDR3 contains 16 residues. Germline V gene data show CDR1 as SGHRS and CDR2 as YFSETQ. CDR3 protein: CASSLVPSGYQETQYF. The CDR3 DNA follows: TGCGCCAGCAGCTTGGTTCCTAGCGGGTACCAAGAGACCCAGTACTTC.

The rearrangement joins TRBV30 to TRBJ2-3; D is perhaps TRBD2 (5 bases). Germline CDR1 is GTSNPN and CDR2 is SVGIG (reference sequence). The CDR3 is 13 residues long. V lost 5 bases to trimming and J lost 0 bases, with 9 bases between them. The CDR3 coding sequence is TGTGCCTGGCAACTAGAGAGCACAGATACGCAGTATTTT. Translation: CAWQLESTDTQYF.

This chain uses TRBV2 with TRBJ1-4; the D gene is possibly TRBD1 (6 bases). The V end lost 8 bases, the J end lost 10 bases, and 20 bases lay between the germline ends. Germline CDR1 and CDR2: SNHLY and FYNNEI. CDR3 size: 14 residues. The CDR3 nucleotides read TGTGCCAGCTACAGGGCCCTAGAGCGAGGAAAACTGTTTTTT. Translation: CASYRALERGKLFF. The whole variable domain, remainder taken from reference TRBV2 and TRBJ1-4, is EPEVTQTPSHQVTQMGQEVILRCVPISNHLYFYWYRQILGQKVEFLVSFYNNEISEKSEIFDDQFSVERPDGSNFTLKIRSTKLEDSAMYFCASYRALERGKLFFGSGTQLSVL.

The rearrangement joins TRBV2 to TRBJ1-1, with TRBD1 as a possible D gene (5 bases). V was cut by 6 bases and J by 0 bases, with 11 bases left in between. The CDR3 has 14 amino acids. CDR1 SNHLY and CDR2 FYNNEI come from the germline V gene. The CDR3 reads CASRAGPMNTEAFF. The DNA of the CDR3 is TGTGCCAGCAGGGCGGGACCTATGAACACTGAAGCTTTCTTT.

The rearrangement links TRBV27 to TRBJ2-7; 8 bases are shared with TRBD1. With 0 bases clipped from V and 1 base from J, the junction kept 2 bases outside the gene matches. The CDR3 totals 15 residues. Looked up from germline, CDR1 is MNHEY and CDR2 is SMNVEV (reference sequence). Here the CDR3 reads CASSLSWDRSYEQYF. The CDR3 DNA reads as TGTGCCAGCAGTTTATCGTGGGACAGGTCCTACGAGCAGTACTTC.

This chain uses TRBV30 with TRBJ2-1, with TRBD2 as a possible D gene (6 bases). Germline CDR1 reads GTSNPN; CDR2 reads SVGIG (reference sequence). V gave up 2 bases and J gave up 3 bases, with 17 bases separating them. The CDR3 spans 16 residues. The CDR3 loop is CAWSPRGASDYNEQFF. CDR3 DNA sequence: TGTGCCTGGAGTCCCCGAGGGGCTAGCGACTACAATGAGCAGTTCTTC.

CDR3 in DNA: TGCGCCAGGAGGAGCGGGAGCCACGAGCAGTACTTC. Protein sequence: CARRSGSHEQYF. The gene calls are TRBV10-1 and TRBJ2-7; 8 bases agree with TRBD2. In germline, CDR1 is WNHNN, CDR2 SYGVQD (reference sequence). CDR3 size: 12 residues. J gave up 5 bases and V 9 bases, and 6 bases lay outside the gene matches.

V is TRBV19 and J is TRBJ2-7; 9 nucleotides agree with TRBD1. CDR1 LNHDA and CDR2 SQIVND come from the germline V gene (reference sequence). This CDR3 contains 14 residues. J was trimmed by 6 bases and V by 10 bases; bases with no gene match: 13. CDR3 in amino acids: CATSPGQGLFEQYF. The CDR3 DNA follows: TGTGCCACCTCTCCGGGACAGGGCCTTTTCGAGCAGTACTTC.

This clone was found once. This chain links TRBV7-9 with TRBJ1-1, with D maybe TRBD1 (5 bases). CDR1 SEHNR and CDR2 FQNEAQ come from the germline V gene (reference sequence). Trimming took 1 base from V and 1 from J, leaving 10 bases between them. The CDR3 spans 15 residues. The CDR3 bases are TGTGCCAGCAGCTTAGAGCTGGGGGGGAACACTGAAGCTTTCTTT. The encoded protein is CASSLELGGNTEAFF. Looking up the rest from reference TRBV7-9 and TRBJ1-1 gives the full variable domain: DTGVSQNPRHKITKRGQNVTFRCDPISEHNRLYWYRQTLGQGPEFLTYFQNEAQLEKSRLLSDRFSAERPKGSFSTLEIQRTEQGDSAMYLCASSLELGGNTEAFFGQGTRLTVV.

This rearrangement joins TRBV11-3 to TRBJ2-1, with 7 positions matching TRBD1. J lost 7 bases, V lost 5 bases, and 11 bases had no gene match. CDR3 length equals 15 residues. Germline V gene data show CDR1 as SGHNT and CDR2 as YENEEA. In nucleotides, the CDR3 is TGTGCCAGCAGCCCACGGACAGGCGGCATAAATGAGCAGTTCTTC. Protein product: CASSPRTGGINEQFF.

The V and J genes are TRBV9 and TRBJ2-1, with 8 bases matching TRBD2. Trimming took 3 bases from V and 2 from J; bases not matched to a gene: 10. The CDR3 spans 17 residues. CDR1 is SGDLS, CDR2 YYNGEE, per germline. The CDR3 sequence: CASSALGGGRTYNEQFF. In DNA, the CDR3 is TGTGCCAGCAGCGCCCTCGGTGGCGGGAGGACCTACAATGAGCAGTTCTTC. The full variable domain, with the rest looked up from reference TRBV9 and TRBJ2-1, is DSGVTQTPKHLITATGQRVTLRCSPRSGDLSVYWYQQSLDQGLQFLIQYYNGEERAKGNILERFSAQQFPDLHSELNLSSLELGDSALYFCASSALGGGRTYNEQFFGPGTRLTVL.